The next 14 T cell receptor beta chains were all read from a single sample in a study of CD8 T cells in ankylosing spondylitis. One entry per CDR3 protein, called by TCRdb with MiXCR from the 5' RACE reads. The sample lists hundreds of thousands of distinct CDR3 sequences, 32% occurring once. What was sequenced was blood, either unsorted or a sorted T cell fraction (not recorded which). The source is a male donor with ankylosing spondylitis or in good health (not recorded which).

The J gene is TRBJ1-4, the V gene TRBV10-3; D gene unclear. Trimming pared 9 bases from V and 0 bases from J, leaving 11 bases between. CDR3 length: 14 residues. Germline V gene sequence: CDR1 ENHRY, CDR2 SYGVKD. CDR3 nucleotide sequence: TGTGCCATGGCCCAGGTTGCAACTAATGAAAAACTGTTTTTT. The encoded protein is CAMAQVATNEKLFF.

This clonotype was observed a few times. The J gene is TRBJ2-7, the V gene TRBV20-1, with D perhaps TRBD1 or TRBD2 (6 bases each). The CDR3 covers 13 residues. V lost 5 bases and J lost 3, with 14 bases in between. CDR1 and CDR2 from the germline V gene are DFQATT and SNEGSKA (reference sequence). This CDR3 is CSASGAGHYEQYF. The CDR3, as DNA: TGCAGTGCTTCGGGGGCAGGTCACTACGAGCAGTACTTC.

The V gene is TRBV10-3, the J gene TRBJ2-7, with 8 nucleotides matching TRBD1. In germline, CDR1 is ENHRY, CDR2 SYGVKD. V lost 10 bases, J lost 1 base, and 3 bases stayed unmatched. The CDR3 length is 12 residues. Here the CDR3 reads CARRTGSYEQYF. The DNA of the CDR3 is TGTGCCAGAAGGACAGGGTCCTACGAGCAGTACTTC.

CDR3 coding DNA: TGCAGTGCACGAGAAACTCTAGGCTCACCCCTCCACTTT. Protein: CSARETLGSPLHF. V usage is TRBV20-1 and J usage is TRBJ1-6, with D uncertain. CDR1 is DFQATT, CDR2 SNEGSKA, per germline (reference sequence). This CDR3 is 13 amino acids long. The V and J ends lost 6 bases and 10 bases respectively, with 16 bases between them.

This clonotype appeared many times. The V and J genes are TRBV7-3 and TRBJ2-3; the match to TRBD2 covers 12 bases. The trim removed 5 bases at V and 0 bases at J, leaving 12 bases unmatched. The CDR3 spans 19 residues. Germline V gene lookup returns CDR1 SGHTA and CDR2 FQGTGA. The CDR3 loop reads CASSLDLRLAGGSTDTQYF. The CDR3 DNA sequence: TGTGCCAGCAGCCTGGATCTTCGGCTAGCGGGGGGGAGCACAGATACGCAGTATTTT.

V gene TRBV6-1 combines with J gene TRBJ2-7; 10 positions agree with TRBD1. The CDR3 loop spans 15 amino acids. Germline lookup yields CDR1 MNHNS and CDR2 SASEGT. V lost 6 bases and J lost 0; bases outside the gene matches: 5. The CDR3 loop is CASRRDRGISYEQYF. Written as DNA, the CDR3 is TGTGCCAGCAGGCGGGACAGGGGCATCTCCTACGAGCAGTACTTC.

About this clonotype itself: A single base separates this from a much larger clone, so it may be a read error. The chain uses TRBV5-1 and TRBJ2-1, with D unclear. The CDR3 extends over 12 amino acids. Trimming cost V 1 base and J 5 bases, with 4 bases left between them. The germline CDR1 and CDR2 sequences are SGHRS and YFSETQ. CDR3 DNA: TGCGCCAGCAGCTTGCGCAACAATGAGCAGTTCTTC. Amino acids: CASSLRNNEQFF.

The chain carries TRBV12-3 or TRBV12-4 and TRBJ2-5; 11 positions match TRBD2. There are 11 residues in the CDR3. The V segment lost 6 bases and the J segment 13 bases; nucleotides outside the gene matches: 4. CDR3 DNA: TGTGCCAGCAGCAAGGGGACTAGCGGGTACTTC. Encoded protein: CASSKGTSGYF.

The gene calls are TRBV20-1 and TRBJ2-5, with a possible D match to TRBD2 (5 bases). V was trimmed by 4 bases and J by 3 bases, leaving 9 bases between them. The CDR3 loop spans 12 amino acids. Germline CDR1 is DFQATT and CDR2 is SNEGSKA (reference sequence). The CDR3 here is CSANSGKETQYF. The CDR3 nucleotides read TGCAGTGCTAACTCCGGGAAAGAGACCCAGTACTTC.

This clonotype was counted only a few times. Here the CDR3 DNA reads TGTGCCAGCAGTCCGAGGACCTATTTCTCCTACGAGCAGTACTTC. Its protein is CASSPRTYFSYEQYF. The rearrangement links TRBV12-3 or TRBV12-4 to TRBJ2-7; the D is unclear. The CDR3 has 15 residues. V was cut by 5 bases and J by 0 bases, with 14 bases left in between.

This clonotype came up a few times. V is TRBV20-1 and J is TRBJ2-7, with D possibly TRBD1 on 6 matching bases. CDR3 length: 15 residues. V shed 5 bases and J shed 0 bases, with 17 bases lying between them. Germline values: CDR1 DFQATT, CDR2 SNEGSKA (reference sequence). The CDR3 sequence: CSAGRTGQSSYEQYF. The CDR3 DNA follows: TGCAGTGCTGGAAGAACGGGACAAAGCTCCTACGAGCAGTACTTC.

This chain joins TRBV12-3 or TRBV12-4 and TRBJ1-1; D is unclear. V was trimmed by 0 bases and J by 5 bases, leaving 10 bases between them. The CDR3 contains 14 residues. The CDR3 sequence is CASSLAGSGTEAFF. CDR3 sequence (DNA): TGTGCCAGCAGTTTAGCCGGGTCCGGTACTGAAGCTTTCTTT.

This clonotype was seen a few times. The chain links TRBV5-5 to TRBJ2-1; no clear D. CDR3 length: 16 residues. The V end was cut by 4 bases, the J end by 0 bases, with 14 bases between. Germline values: CDR1 SGHKS, CDR2 YYEKEE (reference sequence). The CDR3 sequence is CASSHLVAISYNEQFF. CDR3 DNA sequence: TGTGCCAGCAGCCATCTCGTGGCCATCTCCTACAATGAGCAGTTCTTC.

The chain joins TRBV7-9 to TRBJ2-7, with 11 bases identical to TRBD1. V trimming: 5 bases; J trimming: 5 bases; junction bases outside the gene matches: 8. Germline V gene lookup returns CDR1 SEHNR and CDR2 FQNEAQ (reference sequence). This CDR3 comprises 15 residues. The CDR3 sequence is CASSLGRTGGHEQYF. CDR3 nucleotides: TGTGCCAGCAGCCTCGGTCGGACAGGGGGCCACGAGCAGTACTTC. The whole variable domain, remainder taken from reference TRBV7-9 and TRBJ2-7, is DTGVSQNPRHKITKRGQNVTFRCDPISEHNRLYWYRQTLGQGPEFLTYFQNEAQLEKSRLLSDRFSAERPKGSFSTLEIQRTEQGDSAMYLCASSLGRTGGHEQYFGPGTRLTVT.